The 25 T cell receptor beta chains below all came from one sample that was sequenced in a study of T cell responses to AZD1222 COVID-19 vaccine. The method was immunoSEQ multiplex PCR; TCRdb's version includes in-frame clones alone and lacks a portion of them. The data show about 110,000 clones, around 93% seen once. The sample here was peripheral blood, taken on day 0 of AZD1222 vaccination. The receptors stem from an adult in good health.

The chain employs TRBV30 and TRBJ2-5; D gene ambiguous. Trimming took off 2 bases at V and 4 bases at J, with 5 bases between the two ends. The CDR3 covers 11 residues. CDR1 and CDR2 (germline): GTSNPN, SVGIG (reference sequence). CDR3 DNA: TGTGCCTGGAGTAAAGGAGAGACCCAGTACTTC. Translation gives CAWSKGETQYF.

This chain uses TRBV20-1 with TRBJ2-1; no clear D. The ends were cut back, 3 bases at V and 7 bases at J, with 10 bases in the middle. This CDR3 is built from 12 residues. CDR1 is DFQATT, CDR2 SNEGSKA, per germline (reference sequence). The CDR3 region is CSASPQSNEQFF. The CDR3 DNA sequence: TGCAGTGCTAGTCCACAATCAAATGAGCAGTTCTTC.

As DNA, the CDR3 is TGTGCCAGCAGCCAAAACGACAACTCCTACGAGCAGTACTTC. Amino acid sequence: CASSQNDNSYEQYF. The chain recombines TRBV3-1 (or the pseudogene TRBV3-2) with TRBJ2-7; D call uncertain. CDR3 length: 14 residues. Germline CDR1 LGHDT, CDR2 YNNKEL (reference sequence). Trimming removed 2 bases at V and 0 bases at J, with 8 bases between.

This chain joins TRBV19 and TRBJ1-3; a weak D match, TRBD1 (5 bases). Trimming left V 5 bases short and J 6 bases short, with 20 bases between. Per germline, CDR1 LNHDA and CDR2 SQIVND (reference sequence). This CDR3 has 16 amino acids. CDR3 region: CASSPRDRGRANTIYF. The CDR3 nucleotides are TGTGCCAGTAGTCCTCGGGACCGCGGCCGGGCAAACACCATATATTTT.

J is TRBJ2-7 and V is TRBV18; the D is unclear. Germline V lookup: CDR1 KGHSH, CDR2 LQKENI. Between the trimmed V and J ends, which lost 1 base and 3 bases, there was a span of 16 bases. The CDR3 contains 16 residues. Here the CDR3 reads CASSPQAGFKSYEQYF. The CDR3 region has the DNA TGTGCCAGCTCACCACAAGCCGGCTTTAAGAGCTACGAGCAGTACTTC. Full variable domain (outside the CDR3, taken from reference TRBV18 and TRBJ2-7): NAGVMQNPRHLVRRRGQEARLRCSPMKGHSHVYWYRQLPEEGLKFMVYLQKENIIDESGMPKERFSAEFPKEGPSILRIQQVVRGDSAAYFCASSPQAGFKSYEQYFGPGTRLTVT.

Note on this clone: Other DNA sequences from this sample encode an identical CDR3 as well. J is TRBJ1-6 and V is TRBV27, with unresolved D. The germline gives CDR1 MNHEY, CDR2 SMNVEV (reference sequence). V was clipped by 5 bases and J by 10 bases, with 12 bases between them. The CDR3 runs 13 residues. DNA of the CDR3: TGTGCCAGCAGTCCCAGGCAGGTATCACCCCTCCACTTT. Translating gives CASSPRQVSPLHF.

The CDR3 nucleotides read TGTGCCAGTATGTCCCCGAGGACAGCCCGTGAAAAGCGCCAGCATTTT. Translated: CASMSPRTAREKRQHF. V gene TRBV19 combines with J gene TRBJ1-5; D is perhaps TRBD1 (6 bases). Trimming took 7 bases from V and 12 from J, leaving 28 bases between them. The CDR3 sequence is 16 residues long. CDR1 is LNHDA and CDR2 is SQIVND in the germline V gene (reference sequence).

This sequence joins TRBV25-1 and TRBJ1-6, with 7 bases fitting TRBD1. Germline lookup yields CDR1 MGHDK and CDR2 SYGVNS. V dropped 4 bases and J dropped 7; count of bases not matched to a gene: 7. CDR3 length: 15 residues. CDR3 coding DNA: TGTGCCAGCAGTGCCTCGCAGGGGGAAAATTCACCCCTCCACTTT. Translated, it gives CASSASQGENSPLHF.

The genes are TRBV10-3 and TRBJ1-1; 7 bases line up with TRBD1. Germline V gives CDR1 ENHRY, CDR2 SYGVKD. V was pared by 2 bases and J by 3 bases, with 3 bases of the junction left unmatched. The CDR3 has 14 amino acids. CDR3: CAISERTGYTEAFF. The CDR3 coding sequence is TGTGCCATCAGTGAGAGGACAGGATACACTGAAGCTTTCTTT.

This chain connects TRBV29-1 to TRBJ1-1, with D perhaps matching TRBD1 (5 bases). V dropped 6 bases and J dropped 5 bases, with 16 bases sitting between them. The CDR3 spans 13 residues. Germline loops: CDR1 SQVTM, CDR2 ANQGSEA. CDR3 DNA sequence: TGCAGCGTCCAGGGTGCGGGTTATACTGAAGCTTTCTTT. Translation gives CSVQGAGYTEAFF.

This chain joins TRBV6-4 and TRBJ1-5, with D perhaps TRBD1 (5 bases). The V gene's germline CDR1 is MRHNA and CDR2 SNTAGT. V shed 5 bases and J shed 5 bases, with 10 bases lying between them. This CDR3 region has 13 residues. CDR3 sequence: CASSSGPYQPQHF. The CDR3 nucleotides are TGTGCCAGCAGTTCGGGGCCCTATCAGCCCCAGCATTTT.

This chain links TRBV6-4 with TRBJ2-1, with no clear D. Looked up from germline, CDR1 is MRHNA and CDR2 is SNTAGT. Trimming left V 0 bases short and J 3 bases short, with 6 bases between. This CDR3 spans 14 amino acids. CDR3 DNA: TGTGCCAGCAGTGACTCGGGTGACTACAATGAGCAGTTCTTC. It yields the protein CASSDSGDYNEQFF.

This chain joins TRBV15 and TRBJ1-1; a weak D match, TRBD1 (5 bases). Germline V CDR1 and CDR2: LNHNV, YYDKDF (reference sequence). V dropped 1 base and J dropped 0 bases, with 9 bases sitting between them. The CDR3 is 15 amino acids. Here the CDR3 DNA reads TGTGCCACCAGCAGAGGGGGGGTATTGAACACTGAAGCTTTCTTT. Amino acids: CATSRGGVLNTEAFF. Supplemented by reference TRBV15 and TRBJ1-1, the full variable domain reads DAMVIQNPRYQVTQFGKPVTLSCSQTLNHNVMYWYQQKSSQAPKLLFHYYDKDFNNEADTPDNFQSRRPNTSFCFLDIRSPGLGDTAMYLCATSRGGVLNTEAFFGQGTRLTVV.

V usage is TRBV12-3 or TRBV12-4 and J usage is TRBJ1-5; no clear D gene. The CDR3 length is 13 residues. V was shortened by 6 bases and J by 0 bases, with 6 bases between the two germline ends. The DNA of the CDR3 is TGTGCCAGCAGGGATTATAGCAATCAGCCCCAGCATTTT. This codes for CASRDYSNQPQHF.

This clone was recorded only once. The chain combines TRBV3-1 (or the pseudogene TRBV3-2) with TRBJ2-2; 10 bases line up with TRBD2. This CDR3 contains 16 residues. CDR1 is LGHDT and CDR2 is YNNKEL in the germline V gene (reference sequence). Losses at the gene ends were 2 bases for V and 5 bases for J; bases not matched to a gene: 5. CDR3 residues: CASSQRTSGPTGELFF. In DNA, the CDR3 is TGTGCCAGCAGCCAACGGACTAGCGGACCTACCGGGGAGCTGTTTTTT.

The DNA of the CDR3 is TGTGCCAGCAGCCGGGACATCTACGAGCAGTACTTC. It specifies CASSRDIYEQYF. This chain uses TRBV7-2 with TRBJ2-5; possibly TRBD1 for D (6 bases). The better agreement between TRBJ2-7 and the DNA end casts doubt on the J call. The CDR3 spans 12 residues. Germline V gene sequence: CDR1 SGHTA, CDR2 FQGNSA.

The chain combines TRBV28 with TRBJ2-7; D is unclear. CDR3 length equals 11 residues. CDR1 is MDHEN, CDR2 SYDVKM, per germline. Deletions cut 6 bases from V and 7 bases from J, with 10 bases between. In nucleotides, the CDR3 is TGTGCCAGCAGCTCTTGGCCAGAGCAGTACTTC. This codes for CASSSWPEQYF. Variable domain in full (rest from reference TRBV28 and TRBJ2-7): DVKVTQSSRYLVKRTGEKVFLECVQDMDHENMFWYRQDPGLGLRLIYFSYDVKMKEKGDIPEGYSVSREKKERFSLILESASTNQTSMYLCASSSWPEQYFGPGTRLTVT.

With respect to this clone: Compared with germline, one end of the junction differs, possibly owing to a read error. The rearrangement uses TRBV3-1 (or the pseudogene TRBV3-2) and TRBJ1-1, with TRBD1 as a possible D gene (5 bases). The CDR3 has 13 residues. CDR1 is LGHDT and CDR2 is YNNKEL in the germline V gene (reference sequence). The chain's CDR3 is CASRQQAGTEAFF. CDR3 nucleotides: TGTGCCAGCAGGCAACAGGCCGGGACTGAGGCTTTCTTT.

The chain couples TRBV3-1 (or the pseudogene TRBV3-2) to TRBJ2-7, with unresolved D. The CDR3 runs to 12 residues. CDR1 LGHDT and CDR2 YNNKEL come from the germline V gene (reference sequence). V dropped 1 base and J dropped 6 bases, with 7 bases sitting between them. CDR3 nucleotide sequence: TGTGCCAGCAGCCAAGGAGGCAGCGAGCAGTACTTC. As protein: CASSQGGSEQYF.

The chain recombines TRBV19 with TRBJ1-2; tentatively, D is TRBD1 (5 bases). The CDR3 totals 13 residues. The V gene's germline CDR1 is LNHDA and CDR2 SQIVND (reference sequence). Trimming pared 1 base from V and 4 bases from J, leaving 7 bases between. Written as DNA, the CDR3 is TGTGCCAGTAGTATAGCTACAGGCTATGGCTACACCTTC. This encodes CASSIATGYGYTF.

J is TRBJ1-1 and V is TRBV19; D uncertain. This CDR3 comprises 14 residues. Germline values: CDR1 LNHDA, CDR2 SQIVND (reference sequence). V gave up 2 bases and J gave up 0 bases, with 7 bases separating them. CDR3 sequence reads: CASSISYMNTEAFF. CDR3 nucleotides: TGTGCCAGTAGTATAAGCTATATGAACACTGAAGCTTTCTTT.

Here the CDR3 reads CASSPGEGRNTIYF. The CDR3 bases are TGTGCCAGCAGTCCAGGGGAAGGAAGAAACACCATATATTTT. J is TRBJ1-3 and V is TRBV6-6; maybe TRBD1 (6 bases). V was clipped by 5 bases and J by 5 bases, with 13 bases between them. Per the germline V gene, CDR1 is MNHNY and CDR2 is SVGAGI (reference sequence). The CDR3 sequence is 14 residues long.

The chain uses TRBV5-5 and TRBJ2-2; the D gene is possibly TRBD1 (5 bases). V lost 4 bases to trimming and J lost 3 bases, with 19 bases between them. CDR3 size: 17 residues. CDR1 SGHKS and CDR2 YYEKEE come from the germline V gene (reference sequence). CDR3: CASSPSPRATDTGELFF. CDR3 nucleotide sequence: TGTGCCAGCAGCCCCTCGCCCAGGGCAACCGACACCGGGGAGCTGTTTTTT.

This clone was found once. The chain is built from TRBV19 and TRBJ1-1; 8 bases align to TRBD1. The CDR3 totals 14 residues. Germline V gives CDR1 LNHDA, CDR2 SQIVND (reference sequence). The ends lost 3 bases at V and 6 bases at J; junction bases unmatched: 6. Written as DNA, the CDR3 is TGTGCCAGTAGTATGTCAGGGGGCTTGGCTGAAGCTTTCTTT. Translating gives CASSMSGGLAEAFF.

The V and J genes are TRBV6-2 or TRBV6-3 and TRBJ1-1; D ambiguous. The germline CDR1 and CDR2 sequences are MNHEY and SVGEGT. With 5 bases removed from V and 5 bases from J, the gap between germline ends came to 9 bases. CDR3 length equals 12 residues. CDR3 amino acids: CASSLSYTEAFF. The CDR3 DNA follows: TGTGCCAGCAGTCTCTCCTATACTGAAGCTTTCTTT.